The 18 T cell receptor beta chains listed next were all sequenced from one sample in a study of blood T cell repertoires in COVID-19. TCRdb's copy holds only in-frame clones and misses some; the assay was immunoSEQ multiplex PCR. Here the sample spans about 50,000 clones, 86% being singletons. Sequencing was performed on peripheral blood. The receptor source for this set is a human donor in a cohort sampled during active COVID-19.

The chain recombines TRBV6-5 with TRBJ2-4; 8 positions agree with TRBD1. The germline V gene encodes CDR1 MNHEY and CDR2 SVGAGI. The CDR3 is made up of 15 amino acids. J was trimmed by 0 bases and V by 5 bases; bases with no gene match: 3. CDR3 amino acids: CASSTGGLAKNIQYF. CDR3 DNA sequence: TGTGCCAGCAGTACAGGGGGGCTAGCCAAAAACATTCAGTACTTC.

V usage is TRBV11-2 and J usage is TRBJ2-1, with TRBD2 matching 9 bases. The CDR3 runs to 15 residues. The germline CDR1 and CDR2 sequences are SGHAT and FQNNGV. V lost 0 bases, J lost 8 bases, and 5 bases stayed unmatched. This chain's CDR3 is CASSLEASGIDEQFF. CDR3 bases: TGTGCCAGCAGCTTAGAGGCTAGCGGGATAGATGAGCAGTTCTTC.

The chain employs TRBV10-2 and TRBJ1-5, with 9 positions matching TRBD1. The CDR3 has 14 residues. CDR1 WSHSY and CDR2 SAAADI come from the germline V gene. V lost 7 bases, J lost 6 bases, and 7 bases stayed unmatched. CDR3 DNA sequence: TGCGCCAGCACGGGGGACAGGGAGGCTCAGCCCCAGCATTTT. This codes for CASTGDREAQPQHF.

The chain employs TRBV2 and TRBJ1-1, with 8 nucleotides matching TRBD1. The CDR3 covers 16 residues. With 3 bases clipped from V and 6 bases from J, the junction kept 12 bases outside the gene matches. Germline assignment: CDR1 SNHLY and CDR2 FYNNEI. Here the CDR3 DNA reads TGTGCCAGCAGTGATCCGGTGGGACAGGAGTGGGCTGAAGCTTTCTTT. Translated, it gives CASSDPVGQEWAEAFF.

CDR3 nucleotides: TGTGCCAGCAGCCAAGATCCTAGCGGGCTCTCCACAGATACGCAGTATTTT. Protein sequence: CASSQDPSGLSTDTQYF. The V call is TRBV3-1 (or the pseudogene TRBV3-2), the J call TRBJ2-3; 8 nucleotides align to TRBD2. Germline V gene lookup returns CDR1 LGHDT and CDR2 YNNKEL (reference sequence). The CDR3 runs to 17 residues. V shed 0 bases, J shed 2 bases, and the junction held 7 bases outside the gene matches.

This chain joins TRBV5-8 and TRBJ2-1; 11 bases align to TRBD2. CDR3 length: 15 amino acids. J lost 3 bases, V lost 5 bases, and 4 bases had no gene match. Germline V lookup: CDR1 SGHTS, CDR2 YDEGEE. DNA for the CDR3: TGTGCCAGCAGGGCCGGGACTAGCGGCTACAATGAGCAGTTCTTC. This gives the protein CASRAGTSGYNEQFF.

The V gene is TRBV27, the J gene TRBJ2-7, with 7 nucleotides matching TRBD1. Germline trimming cut 6 bases from V and 5 bases from J; bases unmatched to any gene: 13. This CDR3 is built from 15 residues. Per the germline V gene, CDR1 is MNHEY and CDR2 is SMNVEV (reference sequence). In DNA, the CDR3 is TGTGCCAGCAGGTACAGGGGTCGCATCGTCCACGAGCAGTACTTC. The encoded protein is CASRYRGRIVHEQYF.

The J gene is TRBJ1-5, the V gene TRBV19; 8 bases agree with TRBD1. Germline CDR1 and CDR2: LNHDA and SQIVND (reference sequence). V lost 10 bases to trimming and J lost 0 bases; unmatched junction nucleotides: 8. This CDR3 spans 15 amino acids. The CDR3 is CATDRGFSSNQPQHF. CDR3 DNA: TGTGCCACCGACAGGGGATTTAGTAGCAATCAGCCCCAGCATTTT.

This chain joins TRBV5-4 and TRBJ2-3; D is undetermined. V gave up 0 bases and J gave up 0 bases, with 5 bases separating them. There are 14 residues in the CDR3. Germline loops: CDR1 SGHNT, CDR2 YYREEE (reference sequence). CDR3 region: CASSLDQSTDTQYF. Written as DNA, the CDR3 is TGTGCCAGCAGCTTGGATCAGAGCACAGATACGCAGTATTTT. The full variable domain, with the rest looked up from reference TRBV5-4 and TRBJ2-3, is ETGVTQSPTHLIKTRGQQVTLRCSSQSGHNTVSWYQQALGQGPQFIFQYYREEENGRGNFPPRFSGLQFPNYSSELNVNALELDDSALYLCASSLDQSTDTQYFGPGTRLTVL.

The V call is TRBV20-1, the J call TRBJ2-7; 7 bases are shared with TRBD2. The V segment lost 3 bases and the J segment 4 bases; nucleotides outside the gene matches: 6. Germline loops: CDR1 DFQATT, CDR2 SNEGSKA (reference sequence). This CDR3 comprises 13 residues. CDR3 coding DNA: TGCAGTGCTAGTTCGGCGGGGGTATACGAGCAGTACTTC. Amino acids: CSASSAGVYEQYF.

In DNA, the CDR3 is TGTGCCAGCAGTAAAGGGACAGGTGAAGCTTTCTTT. Translation: CASSKGTGEAFF. The chain uses TRBV12-3 or TRBV12-4 and TRBJ1-1, with 8 bases that match TRBD1. V gave up 5 bases and J gave up 7 bases; unmatched junction bases: 3. This CDR3 contains 12 residues.

The V call is TRBV7-8, the J call TRBJ2-7; 10 positions agree with TRBD1. This CDR3 is built from 13 residues. The ends lost 5 bases at V and 6 bases at J; junction bases unmatched: 4. Germline V gene sequence: CDR1 SGHVS, CDR2 FQNEAQ. In nucleotides, the CDR3 is TGTGCCAGCAGCCCCGACAGGGGGCCCGAGCAGTACTTC. Translated: CASSPDRGPEQYF.

The table lists this clone with a count of one. This chain joins TRBV5-5 and TRBJ1-5; TRBD1 matches 9 bases. The CDR3 loop spans 14 amino acids. In germline, CDR1 is SGHKS, CDR2 YYEKEE (reference sequence). The trim removed 2 bases at V and 5 bases at J, leaving 2 bases unmatched. This CDR3 reads CASSLQGADQPQHF. CDR3 bases: TGTGCCAGCAGCTTACAGGGGGCGGATCAGCCCCAGCATTTT.

V gene TRBV28 combines with J gene TRBJ2-5; maybe TRBD1 (6 bases). The CDR3 has 14 amino acids. Germline V gives CDR1 MDHEN, CDR2 SYDVKM. V lost 8 bases and J lost 5, with 18 bases in between. The CDR3 DNA follows: TGTGCCAGCGGGGCTCAGGGGATGGGGGAGACCCAGTACTTC. Protein product: CASGAQGMGETQYF. Full variable domain (outside the CDR3, taken from reference TRBV28 and TRBJ2-5): DVKVTQSSRYLVKRTGEKVFLECVQDMDHENMFWYRQDPGLGLRLIYFSYDVKMKEKGDIPEGYSVSREKKERFSLILESASTNQTSMYLCASGAQGMGETQYFGPGTRLLVL.

This chain connects TRBV15 to TRBJ1-1; 10 bases are a match to TRBD1. V trimming: 3 bases; J trimming: 4 bases; junction bases outside the gene matches: 2. The germline CDR1 and CDR2 sequences are LNHNV and YYDKDF (reference sequence). The length of the CDR3 is 14 residues. CDR3 coding DNA: TGTGCCACCAGCAGGGGACAGGGGCGCACTGAAGCTTTCTTT. It codes for CATSRGQGRTEAFF.

By sample share, this clone is medium-sized. This chain links TRBV14 with TRBJ2-4, with a tentative D call TRBD2 (5 bases). Germline loops: CDR1 SGHDN, CDR2 FVKESK. V was clipped by 4 bases and J by 0 bases, with 13 bases between them. This CDR3 is 16 amino acids long. The CDR3 here is CASSRENLGAKNIQYF. CDR3 sequence (DNA): TGTGCCAGCAGCCGGGAGAACCTCGGAGCCAAAAACATTCAGTACTTC. Together with reference TRBV14 and TRBJ2-4, the CDR3 gives the full variable domain: EAGVTQFPSHSVIEKGQTVTLRCDPISGHDNLYWYRRVMGKEIKFLLHFVKESKQDESGMPNNRFLAERTGGTYSTLKVQPAELEDSGVYFCASSRENLGAKNIQYFGAGTRLSVL.

V is TRBV6-6 and J is TRBJ2-5; 7 bases agree with TRBD1. With V trimmed by 0 bases and J by 6 bases, 7 bases remained unmatched. The CDR3 runs 15 residues. Per germline, CDR1 MNHNY and CDR2 SVGAGI (reference sequence). DNA for the CDR3: TGTGCCAGCAGTTACTCGAGTCCAGGGGGAAAGACCCAGTACTTC. It is translated as CASSYSSPGGKTQYF.

The V call is TRBV7-8, the J call TRBJ2-7, with D possibly TRBD1 on 5 matching bases. There are 15 residues in the CDR3. Trimming took 0 bases from V and 1 from J, leaving 10 bases between them. CDR1 and CDR2 from the germline V gene are SGHVS and FQNEAQ. CDR3 residues: CASSLAKGQSYEQYF. The CDR3 DNA follows: TGTGCCAGCAGCTTAGCAAAGGGGCAATCCTACGAGCAGTACTTC.